These 14 T cell receptor beta chains originate from one sample sequenced in a study of control samples from healthy donors and cancer patients. This table comes from immunoSEQ multiplex PCR, and its TCRdb copy is limited to in-frame clones, with some not included. The data show fewer than 85,000 clones, with around 91% seen just once and 15% to 19% held by the top ten. Sequenced input: blood. The receptors originated from a man aged 25-45 years in good health.

The chain employs TRBV12-3 or TRBV12-4 and TRBJ1-4, with TRBD1 as a possible D gene (5 bases). Trimming stripped 3 bases from V and 6 bases from J, with 8 bases between. The CDR3 runs 13 residues. The CDR3 loop is CASSLGLYEKLFF. The CDR3 bases are TGTGCCAGCAGTTTGGGGCTCTATGAAAAACTGTTTTTT.

This chain links TRBV28 with TRBJ2-7; possibly TRBD2 for D (5 bases). Germline loops: CDR1 MDHEN, CDR2 SYDVKM. The V end was cut by 1 base, the J end by 10 bases, with 20 bases between. This CDR3 is 15 amino acids long. CDR3 sequence reads: CASSLSVLAPAHQYF. The CDR3 region has the DNA TGTGCCAGCAGTTTATCCGTGCTAGCTCCTGCCCACCAGTACTTC.

This chain connects TRBV2 to TRBJ2-1, with D possibly TRBD2 on 6 matching bases. V lost 5 bases, J lost 8 bases, and 16 bases lay in between. Germline V CDR1 and CDR2: SNHLY, FYNNEI. The CDR3 is 14 amino acids. The CDR3 reads CASSLDRLGHEQFF. In DNA, the CDR3 is TGTGCCAGCAGTCTAGACCGACTAGGTCATGAGCAGTTCTTC. Full variable domain (missing parts from reference TRBV2 and TRBJ2-1): EPEVTQTPSHQVTQMGQEVILRCVPISNHLYFYWYRQILGQKVEFLVSFYNNEISEKSEIFDDQFSVERPDGSNFTLKIRSTKLEDSAMYFCASSLDRLGHEQFFGPGTRLTVL.

The chain uses TRBV4-2 and TRBJ1-6, with D possibly being TRBD1 (5 bases). Germline V CDR1 and CDR2: LGHNA, YNFKEQ. V lost 5 bases to trimming and J lost 0 bases, with 17 bases between them. The CDR3 totals 18 residues. This CDR3 is CASSSGTRGSSYNSPLHF. The CDR3 DNA reads TGTGCCAGCAGCTCCGGGACGCGGGGAAGCTCCTATAATTCACCCCTCCACTTT.

This chain uses TRBV6-5 with TRBJ1-1; D possibly corresponds to TRBD1 (6 bases). Trimming removed 6 bases from V and 5 bases from J, with 19 bases in between. Germline loops: CDR1 MNHEY, CDR2 SVGAGI. The CDR3 has 15 residues. This chain's CDR3 is CASSTQGRGSTEAFF. The CDR3 DNA is TGTGCCAGCAGCACCCAGGGCAGGGGCTCGACTGAAGCTTTCTTT.

This chain joins TRBV7-9 and TRBJ1-1; the D gene is possibly TRBD1 (5 bases). V lost 7 bases and J 4 bases, leaving 13 bases between the germline ends. Germline assignment: CDR1 SEHNR and CDR2 FQNEAQ (reference sequence). CDR3 length equals 13 residues. The CDR3 here is CASNRDSSTEAFF. The CDR3 nucleotides read TGTGCCAGCAACCGGGACTCCAGCACTGAAGCTTTCTTT. Combining the CDR3 with reference TRBV7-9 and TRBJ1-1 gives the whole variable domain DTGVSQNPRHKITKRGQNVTFRCDPISEHNRLYWYRQTLGQGPEFLTYFQNEAQLEKSRLLSDRFSAERPKGSFSTLEIQRTEQGDSAMYLCASNRDSSTEAFFGQGTRLTVV.

The chain carries TRBV29-1 and TRBJ1-1; D perhaps matches TRBD1 (5 bases). The CDR3 covers 13 residues. The germline CDR1 and CDR2 sequences are SQVTM and ANQGSEA. V lost 7 bases to trimming and J lost 4 bases, with 16 bases between them. In DNA form, the CDR3 reads TGCAGCGCCCCGTCTGTGGGGGGCACTGAAGCTTTCTTT. Its protein product is CSAPSVGGTEAFF.

The rearrangement uses TRBV24-1 and TRBJ2-5; TRBD2 matches 12 bases. V lost 8 bases and J lost 3; bases outside the gene matches: 9. CDR1 KGHDR and CDR2 SFDVKD come from the germline V gene. The CDR3 consists of 16 residues. Written as DNA, the CDR3 is TGTGCCACCACACCCATGTGGACTAGCGGGAAAGAGACCCAGTACTTC. This translates into CATTPMWTSGKETQYF.

This clone was seen just once. The chain employs TRBV9 and TRBJ1-1; D remains ambiguous. The CDR3 runs to 15 residues. CDR1 is SGDLS and CDR2 is YYNGEE in the germline V gene. V was shortened by 5 bases and J by 5 bases, with 19 bases between the two germline ends. The CDR3 spells CASSRHPDSGTEAFF. The CDR3 region has the DNA TGTGCCAGCAGTCGCCATCCGGATAGTGGAACTGAAGCTTTCTTT.

This rearrangement joins TRBV3-1 (or the pseudogene TRBV3-2) to TRBJ2-6; D ambiguous. The CDR3 is 15 residues long. Germline lookup yields CDR1 LGHDT and CDR2 YNNKEL (reference sequence). V lost 0 bases to trimming and J lost 2 bases, with 5 bases between them. The CDR3 is CASSQEAAGANVLTF. The CDR3, as DNA: TGTGCCAGCAGCCAAGAGGCAGCTGGGGCCAACGTCCTGACTTTC.

The chain carries TRBV5-1 and TRBJ1-2; D is unclear. The length of the CDR3 is 14 residues. The V and J ends lost 2 bases and 4 bases respectively, with 12 bases between them. Germline CDR1 reads SGHRS; CDR2 reads YFSETQ. Here the CDR3 DNA reads TGCGCCAGCAGCTTAAGCAGCCCGCTCTATGGCTACACCTTC. Translating gives CASSLSSPLYGYTF.

The rearrangement links TRBV9 to TRBJ2-7; unclear D gene. V lost 4 bases and J lost 3, with 11 bases in between. This CDR3 contains 13 residues. Germline V lookup: CDR1 SGDLS, CDR2 YYNGEE. CDR3 sequence reads: CASSPRPRYEQYF. Written as DNA, the CDR3 is TGTGCCAGCAGCCCTCGACCCCGCTACGAGCAGTACTTC.

About this clone: An end of the junction does not agree with germline; a read error may underlie this. The chain has TRBV28 and TRBJ1-1; D remains unclear. Germline V CDR1 and CDR2: MDHEN, SYDVKM. The CDR3 sequence is 14 residues long. The CDR3 sequence is CASRSDNLKTEAFF. The CDR3, as DNA: TGTGCCAGCAGGTCCGACAATCTGAAGACTGAAGCTTTCTTT.

This clone turned up a few times. The chain uses TRBV12-1 and TRBJ2-5; the table's D call TRBD1 went unverified against the DNA. TRBV12-1 has pseudogene status. The CDR3 is 17 residues long. CDR3 sequence reads: CASSSTSKYRGKETQYF. The CDR3 DNA reads TGTGCCAGCAGCTCGACCTCCAAGTACAGGGGAAAAGAGACCCAGTACTTC.